Sequencing of this T cell receptor (beta chain) was carried out in a study of shared T cell receptors in the human thymus. V lost 2 bases, J lost 8 bases, and 8 bases stayed unmatched. The CDR3 spans 15 residues. Germline V gene lookup returns CDR1 MRHNA and CDR2 SNTAGT. Measured with immunoSEQ multiplex PCR; TCRdb has only the in-frame clones, and not every one. This table holds hundreds of thousands of clones, approximately 80% found once. The sample was also linked to a second study, of human thymus T cells. As reported in that work: Donation came from healthy Finnish infants having corrective surgery for congenital heart defects. Thymic and blood repertoires showed apparently biased V and J gene usage.

The rearrangement uses TRBV6-4 and TRBJ2-1, with 8 bases identical to TRBD1. The TCR sequence derives from a boy in the first two years of life with a congenital heart defect. The sequencing input was thymocytes. This CDR3 reads CASSDTRTGWDEQFF. As DNA, the CDR3 is TGTGCCAGCAGTGACACAAGGACAGGGTGGGATGAGCAGTTCTTC.